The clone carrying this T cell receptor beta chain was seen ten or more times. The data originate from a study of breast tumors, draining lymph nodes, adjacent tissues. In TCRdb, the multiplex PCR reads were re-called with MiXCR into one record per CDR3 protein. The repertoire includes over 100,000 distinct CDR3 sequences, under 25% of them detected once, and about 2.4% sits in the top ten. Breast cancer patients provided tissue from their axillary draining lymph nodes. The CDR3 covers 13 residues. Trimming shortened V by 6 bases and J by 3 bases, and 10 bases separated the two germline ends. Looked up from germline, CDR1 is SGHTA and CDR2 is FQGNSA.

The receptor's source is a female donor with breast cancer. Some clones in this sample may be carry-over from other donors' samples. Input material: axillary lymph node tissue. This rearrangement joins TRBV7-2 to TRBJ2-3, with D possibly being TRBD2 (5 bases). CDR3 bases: TGTGCCAGCAGACCAACTAGGACAGATACGCAGTATTTT. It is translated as CASRPTRTDTQYF.